This T cell receptor beta chain was observed in a study of OX40 agonist ivuxolimab in advanced cancers. For the wider study: Ivuxolimab, which targeted the costimulatory receptor OX40 (CD134), was an agonistic, fully human IgG2 monoclonal antibody. Intravenous ivuxolimab was administered to patients every 2 weeks at six dose levels: 0.01, 0.1, 0.3, 1.5, 3 and 10 mg/kg. Of the roughly 52 dose-escalation patients, hepatocellular carcinoma was present in roughly 19, melanoma in around 15, renal cell carcinoma in 9 and head and neck cancer in 9. In the dose-escalation cohort, over 65% of patients were male, and the mean age was approximately 60 years, with a range of about 23 to 85. Patients were allowed to have had prior anti-PD-1, anti-PD-L1 or anti-CTLA-4 therapy, and 30% to 40% of the dose-escalation patients had previously received checkpoint inhibitors. Three dose-escalation patients achieved partial responses, one with hepatocellular carcinoma and two with cutaneous melanoma. Peripheral TCRbeta sequencing aimed to test whether ivuxolimab altered TCR sequence diversity and caused clonal T-cell expansion. The monotherapy dose-escalation portion (N = 52 patients) of the phase I ivuxolimab trial is reported in the paper. Paper-wide results and their limitations: In the 0.1-3.0 mg/kg groups, partial responders had among the lowest normalized peripheral clonal expansion, particularly in CD8+ T cells. The antigen specificity of the clonally expanded peripheral T cells was not determined. At doses of 0.1 to 3.0 mg/kg, clonal expansion of both CD4+ and CD8+ T cells in blood was seen between baseline and week 6. On average, CD8+ T cells showed more expanded clones than CD4+ T cells after ivuxolimab. Low levels of normalized T-cell clonal expansion were also seen in some patients who did not respond.

This clone was observed once. Its target antigen remains unknown. No much larger clonotype is one base removed from it; base qualities were not supplied. V loses 8 bases, J loses 3 bases, and the germline ends lie 20 bases apart. CDR1 and CDR2 are drawn from the germline V gene: SGHVS, FQNEAQ. The CDR3 goes from the cysteine to the phenylalanine over 16 residues. The sequence is cut down to CDR3 DNA, 48 bases in frame from base 1. Patients with autoimmune disease history or receiving systemic immunosuppression were excluded from the trial. Peripheral blood for TCR sequencing was collected from all dose cohorts at baseline, on cycle 4 day 1, and on cycle 7 day 1. Samples were obtained from an open-label, multicenter, first-in-human phase I dose-escalation trial of ivuxolimab. Adults with locally advanced or metastatic head and neck squamous cell, hepatocellular, melanoma or renal cell carcinoma were enrolled in the trial. Before TCR sequencing, CD4+ T cells and CD8+ T cells were sorted from peripheral blood as separate populations.

For sequencing of the TCRbeta CDR3 region, genomic DNA was extracted from the sorted cells. The immunoSEQ Assay was used for sequencing of TCRbeta CDR3 regions. The table was pulled from immuneACCESS by TCRdb, which kept in-frame rearrangements only. Such tables lose some clones; where checked, under half of the loss comes from unresolved V genes, and the rest has no known cause. The sample table contains nearly 65,000 clones; only one count was recorded for about nine tenths of them. The top ten hold 4% to 4.5% of the sample. The rearranged segments are TRBV7-8 and TRBJ2-1; TRBD2 is a possible D gene, resting on 6 matching bases. The specimen was CD4+ or CD8+ T cells sorted from blood, collected in a trial of the OX40 agonist ivuxolimab. The sequence was collected from an adult with an advanced solid tumor such as melanoma, head and neck, liver or kidney cancer. The CDR3 has the sequence CASVFGGPEIYNEQFF. The nucleotide sequence is TGTGCCAGCGTTTTCGGGGGACCCGAAATCTACAATGAGCAGTTCTTC.